Sequencing of this T cell receptor beta chain was carried out in a study of T cell repertoires in cytomegalovirus infection (dated by TCRdb to the late 2010s). Regarding the study in general: Donor HLA type was relevant to the analysis, as public TCR beta signatures indicated carriage of CMV infection together with the matching HLA type.

Overall study outcomes, separate from this receptor: Cumulative frequency of public TCR beta family members discriminated carriers of CMV infection plus the relevant HLA type in this cohort and an independent approximately 370-donor cohort. In the ex vivo response, HLA-C-restricted CMV-specific TCR beta clonotypes were dominant, and in two of eight donors the single most frequent clonotype came from this HLA-C-restricted group.

Notes on this clonotype: Its antigen remains undetermined. A much larger clone lies a single base off, so this may be a read error.

Sequencing relied on an Illumina HiSeq 1500. TCRdb handled the public reads itself, with Q25 trimming in fastp and clone calling in MiXCR, and kept productive beta chains. Each record represents a unique CDR3 protein, reported with the most common genes and DNA among its rows. The sample table contains hundreds of thousands of distinct CDR3 sequences; only one count was recorded for 20% to 25% of them. 6.5% to 10% of the sample is held by the ten biggest clonotypes. The germline V gene (reference sequence) gives CDR1 as SGHAT and CDR2 as FQDESV. The CDR3 goes from the cysteine to the phenylalanine over 15 residues. Only the CDR3 region is kept as DNA, spanning 45 bases read in frame from base 1.

The receptor chain draws on TRBV11-1 and TRBJ1-1; 8 central bases correspond to TRBD1. The clonotype was recovered from a human donor in good health (CMV status not recorded). Some clones in this sample may be carry-over from other donors' samples. What was sequenced was CD8+ T cells from PBMCs. CDR3 region: CVSSRRTGINAEAFF. The bases are TGTGTCAGCAGCCGCCGGACAGGGATTAATGCTGAAGCTTTCTTT.